A selection of T cell receptor beta chains follows, all from one sample in a study of blood T cell repertoires in COVID-19. Assay: immunoSEQ multiplex PCR; the TCRdb copy retains only in-frame clones and omits some. The table has around 100,000 clones, approximately 87% seen once. The sequencing input was peripheral blood. The receptor set was obtained from a human donor in a cohort sampled during active COVID-19. Both conserved end residues are part of each CDR3. Each record gives: D gene, J gene, V gene, clone size, CDR3 DNA, CDR3 protein. D genes are given only for firm matches. A clone size is listed for some rows: how often the clone was seen (once, few, many), or a class if it is expanded.

>TRBD1|TRBJ1-1|TRBV19|.
TGTGCCAGTAGTATAGATCACAGGGGGCGAGAGGTTGACACTGAAGCTTTCTTT
CASSIDHRGREVDTEAFF
>TRBD1|TRBJ1-3|TRBV2|.
TGTGCCAGCAGTTCTCTGGACAGGGAGAGAAACACCATATATTTT
CASSSLDRERNTIYF
>TRBD2|TRBJ2-1|TRBV2|.
TGTGCCAGCAGTGTGATTAGCGGGGTATATGAGCAGTTCTTC
CASSVISGVYEQFF
>TRBD2|TRBJ2-7|TRBV29-1|.
TGCAGCGTCTCCGGACTAGCGGGAGATTACGAGCAGTACTTC
CSVSGLAGDYEQYF
>.|TRBJ1-4|TRBV19|few
TGTGCCAGTAGTACATATAACAGTGCAACTAATGAAAAACTGTTTTTT
CASSTYNSATNEKLFF
>TRBD2|TRBJ2-3|TRBV5-4|.
TGTGCCAGCAGCCCGACTAGCGGGAGTATATCAGATACGCAGTATTTT
CASSPTSGSISDTQYF
>TRBD1|TRBJ1-4|TRBV5-1|.
TGCGCCAGCAGCCCGGGGGACAGCTCTAATGAAAAACTGTTTTTT
CASSPGDSSNEKLFF
>TRBD2|TRBJ2-3|TRBV6-1|.
TGTGCCAGCAGTGAAGGACTAGCGGGAGGTACAGATACGCAGTATTTT
CASSEGLAGGTDTQYF
>.|TRBJ1-1|TRBV27|.
TGTGCCAGCAGTTTGGGGGGTGAGGCTTTCTTT
CASSLGGEAFF
>.|TRBJ1-2|TRBV2|once
TGTGCCAGCAGGACCACCCGGAGGGTTTATAGCTACACCTTC
CASRTTRRVYSYTF
>.|TRBJ2-7|TRBV19|.
TGTGCCAGTAGTAAGAAGCTTGTCTACGAGCAGTACTTC
CASSKKLVYEQYF
>.|TRBJ2-5|TRBV19|.
TGTGCCAGTAGTAAAGCCTTCGAGGAGACCCAGTACTTC
CASSKAFEETQYF
>TRBD1|TRBJ2-3|TRBV7-9|.
TGTGCCAGCAGCCTGCTGACAGGGGGCACAGATACGCAGTATTTT
CASSLLTGGTDTQYF
>.|TRBJ2-1|TRBV7-3|.
TGTGCCAGCAGCTTTTCGGGGGACAATGAGCAGTTCTTC
CASSFSGDNEQFF
>TRBD1|TRBJ2-1|TRBV27|.
TGTGCCAGCACCCAAGGCAGGGGGCATGGTGAGCAGTTCTTC
CASTQGRGHGEQFF
>TRBD1|TRBJ1-5|TRBV4-1|.
TGCGCCAGCAGCCAACCGGGACAGGGAAATCAGCCCCAGCATTTT
CASSQPGQGNQPQHF
>.|TRBJ2-3|TRBV6-5|.
TGTGCCAGCAGTTACTCAGCCAGGGGAGATACGCAGTATTTT
CASSYSARGDTQYF
>.|TRBJ2-1|TRBV15|.
TGTGCCACCAGCCCTTTGCGGACCTACAATGAGCAGTTCTTC
CATSPLRTYNEQFF
>.|TRBJ1-4|TRBV6-2/TRBV6-3|.
TGTGCCAGCAGTTACTCGAGAAACGAAAAACTGTTTTTT
CASSYSRNEKLFF
>TRBD1|TRBJ1-2|TRBV30|.
TGTGCCTGGAGTGGGGTACAGGGGGTTAACTATGGCTACACCTTC
CAWSGVQGVNYGYTF
>.|TRBJ1-1|TRBV4-1|.
TGCGCCAGCAGCCAAGATCCCAGGGGCCCTGAAGCTTTCTTT
CASSQDPRGPEAFF
>.|TRBJ1-2|TRBV18|.
TGTGCCAGCTCACCGGACAACAACTATGGCTACACCTTC
CASSPDNNYGYTF
>TRBD2|TRBJ2-1|TRBV7-2|.
TGTGCCAGCAGCTCCCTAGCGGGGGGGAACGACAATGAGCAGTTCTTC
CASSSLAGGNDNEQFF
>.|TRBJ1-2|TRBV6-5|once
TGTGCCAGCCGAACGACACCCTACTATGGCTACACCTTC
CASRTTPYYGYTF
>TRBD1|TRBJ1-2|TRBV7-6|.
TGTGCCAGCAGCTTGGCGGGGGACAGGGAGAACGGCTACACCTTC
CASSLAGDRENGYTF
>.|TRBJ2-1|TRBV19|.
TGTGCCAGTAGTAGGGCTGCAAATTATCCCTACAATGAGCAGTTCTTC
CASSRAANYPYNEQFF
>TRBD1|TRBJ1-2|TRBV4-2|.
TGTGCCAGCAACTCAGAGGACAGGGGGATCGGTGGCTACACCTTC
CASNSEDRGIGGYTF
>TRBD1|TRBJ1-2|TRBV10-2|once
TGCGCCAGCAGTGAGGACAGGGTTTTCTATGGCTACACCTTC
CASSEDRVFYGYTF